This T cell receptor beta chain is from a study of blood T cell repertoires in COVID-19. The V segment lost 1 base and the J segment 4 bases; nucleotides outside the gene matches: 5. CDR1 LGHNA and CDR2 YNFKEQ come from the germline V gene. The CDR3 totals 16 residues. Authors' methods: Amplifying reference gene primers gave estimates of nucleated cell counts. Method: immunoSEQ multiplex PCR; TCRdb's copy keeps in-frame clones and lacks some. That table supplies the V and J calls and clone size; D and trimming were determined from the DNA. The sample has about 70,000 clones; about nine tenths are singletons.

The specimen sequenced was peripheral blood. This sequence joins TRBV4-2 and TRBJ2-3; 10 bases are a match to TRBD1. This TCR was recovered from a man aged 50 to 60 with acute or convalescent COVID-19. The CDR3: CASSQGPGQGSDTQYF. The CDR3 coding sequence is TGTGCCAGCAGCCAAGGACCGGGACAGGGGTCAGATACGCAGTATTTT.